The rows below give T cell receptor beta chains drawn from one sample of a study of OX40 agonist ivuxolimab in advanced cancers. Only in-frame clones appear in the TCRdb table, and some are missing; sequencing was by immunoSEQ multiplex PCR. The sample has 75,000 to 80,000 clones; about 94% are singletons. The specimen was CD4+ or CD8+ T cells sorted from blood, collected in a trial of the OX40 agonist ivuxolimab. The receptors originated from an adult with an advanced solid tumor such as melanoma, head and neck, liver or kidney cancer. Both conserved end residues are part of each CDR3. A D gene is named only where the DNA matches it firmly. The listing skips clone size in some rows; elsewhere it reads once, few, many or a size class.

v_gene	j_gene	d_gene	abundance	CDR3aa	CDR3nt
TRBV27	TRBJ2-5	.	.	CASSRDTAEFPWETQYF	TGTGCCAGCAGCCGCGACACTGCAGAATTTCCATGGGAGACCCAGTACTTC
TRBV27	TRBJ2-1	.	.	CASSLGADNEQFF	TGTGCCAGCAGTTTGGGGGCAGACAATGAGCAGTTCTTC
TRBV5-1	TRBJ2-5	.	.	CASSGEEETQYF	TGCGCCAGCAGCGGAGAGGAGGAGACCCAGTACTTC
TRBV2	TRBJ1-5	.	.	CASRGYNQPQHF	TGTGCCAGCAGGGGCTACAATCAGCCCCAGCATTTT
TRBV28	TRBJ2-7	TRBD1	.	CASSFSSRRDRPYEQYF	TGTGCCAGCAGTTTCTCCTCCCGCCGGGACAGACCCTACGAGCAGTACTTC
TRBV28	TRBJ1-2	.	.	CASSFPRHQGNYGYTF	TGTGCCAGCAGTTTCCCCCGGCACCAAGGGAACTATGGCTACACCTTC
TRBV6-6	TRBJ1-1	.	.	CASNLQVDTEAFF	TGTGCCAGCAACCTACAGGTGGACACTGAAGCTTTCTTT
TRBV6-5	TRBJ1-1	TRBD1	.	CASSPGGELNTEAFF	TGTGCCAGCAGTCCAGGGGGGGAATTGAACACTGAAGCTTTCTTT
TRBV28	TRBJ1-5	TRBD1	.	CASSPTGTGGYQPQHF	TGTGCCAGCAGCCCCACCGGGACAGGGGGATATCAGCCCCAGCATTTT
TRBV9	TRBJ1-2	TRBD1	.	CASSVGGQDGGYTF	TGTGCCAGCAGCGTAGGGGGACAGGATGGTGGCTACACCTTC
TRBV7-2	TRBJ2-7	TRBD2	.	CASSELAGAISYEQYF	TGTGCCAGCAGCGAACTAGCGGGGGCGATCTCCTACGAGCAGTACTTC
TRBV4-2	TRBJ2-3	TRBD2	.	CASSQEPHGLAGTDTQYF	TGTGCCAGCAGCCAAGAGCCCCACGGACTAGCGGGCACAGATACGCAGTATTTT
TRBV19	TRBJ2-7	.	.	CASSIAPEAGVYEQYF	TGTGCCAGTAGTATAGCCCCTGAGGCAGGGGTCTACGAGCAGTACTTC
TRBV7-2	TRBJ2-7	.	.	CASSSYRETYEQYF	TGTGCCAGCAGCTCATACAGGGAGACCTACGAGCAGTACTTC
TRBV13	TRBJ2-2	.	.	CASSSDYSGELFF	TGTGCCAGCAGCTCGGACTACTCCGGGGAGCTGTTTTTT
TRBV7-8	TRBJ1-4	.	.	CASSPRTATNEKLFF	TGTGCCAGCAGCCCTCGGACTGCAACTAATGAAAAACTGTTTTTT
TRBV11-3	TRBJ2-1	TRBD1	.	CASSQQGYNEQFF	TGTGCCAGCAGCCAACAGGGGTACAATGAGCAGTTCTTC
TRBV10-3	TRBJ1-1	TRBD1	.	CAISDAPGQKNTEAFF	TGTGCCATCAGTGACGCGCCGGGACAGAAGAACACTGAAGCTTTCTTT
TRBV27	TRBJ2-1	.	.	CASTPLRRYNEQFF	TGTGCCAGCACCCCCCTGCGAAGGTACAATGAGCAGTTCTTC
TRBV7-9	TRBJ2-7	.	few	CASSPVGTEQYF	TGTGCCAGCAGCCCGGTTGGGACCGAGCAGTACTTC
TRBV29-1	TRBJ1-2	.	once	CSVEVQGLGGYTF	TGCAGCGTTGAGGTACAGGGCCTTGGTGGCTACACCTTC
TRBV11-1	TRBJ2-7	.	.	CASSQSMGASYEQYF	TGTGCCAGCAGCCAAAGCATGGGGGCCTCCTACGAGCAGTACTTC
TRBV11-1	TRBJ2-3	TRBD2	.	CASSLSGSTDTQYF	TGTGCCAGCAGCCTCAGCGGGAGTACAGATACGCAGTATTTT
TRBV7-2	TRBJ2-1	TRBD2	.	CASSWSLRGGSDEQFF	TGTGCCAGCAGCTGGTCTTTGCGGGGGGGCTCGGATGAGCAGTTCTTC
TRBV11-2	TRBJ1-4	.	.	CASSLDYTNEKLFF	TGTGCCAGCAGCTTAGATTACACTAATGAAAAACTGTTTTTT
TRBV11-2	TRBJ2-2	.	.	CASTGRGRNSNTGELFF	TGTGCCAGCACCGGAAGGGGCAGGAACTCGAACACCGGGGAGCTGTTTTTT
TRBV28	TRBJ2-2	.	.	CASSFRGWNTGELFF	TGTGCCAGCAGTTTCCGAGGGTGGAACACCGGGGAGCTGTTTTTT
TRBV27	TRBJ1-4	.	.	CASSLGGGTTNEKLFF	TGTGCCAGCAGTTTGGGGGGGGGTACAACTAATGAAAAACTGTTTTTT
TRBV21-1	TRBJ2-5	.	.	CASSKLTELGAQETQYF	TGTGCCAGCAGCAAACTTACGGAGTTGGGGGCGCAAGAGACCCAGTACTTC
TRBV19	TRBJ2-7	TRBD1	once	CASSIGTGGSYEQYF	TGTGCCAGTAGTATTGGGACAGGGGGCTCCTACGAGCAGTACTTC
TRBV9	TRBJ2-1	.	once	CASSFRDREGNEQFF	TGTGCCAGCAGCTTCCGTGACAGGGAGGGCAATGAGCAGTTCTTC
TRBV4-3	TRBJ1-4	TRBD1	.	CASSPPLRQGREKLFF	TGCGCCAGCAGCCCACCCCTTAGACAGGGGAGGGAAAAACTGTTTTTT
TRBV7-8	TRBJ1-1	.	.	CASSLGYPATEAFF	TGTGCCAGCAGCTTGGGGTACCCAGCCACTGAAGCTTTCTTT
TRBV9	TRBJ2-7	.	.	CASSGGDAYEQYF	TGTGCCAGCAGCGGAGGAGATGCCTACGAGCAGTACTTC
TRBV4-3	TRBJ2-4	.	.	CASSQGGAGKNIQYF	TGCGCCAGCAGCCAAGGGGGCGCGGGCAAAAACATTCAGTACTTC
TRBV19	TRBJ2-7	TRBD1	.	CASRPGQGAYEQYF	TGTGCCAGTAGGCCGGGACAGGGCGCCTACGAGCAGTACTTC
TRBV6-5	TRBJ2-7	TRBD2	.	CASSVFGTTSYEQYF	TGTGCCAGCAGTGTGTTCGGGACTACCTCCTACGAGCAGTACTTC
TRBV27	TRBJ1-1	.	.	CASSFGSSNTEAFF	TGTGCCAGCAGTTTTGGGAGTTCGAACACTGAAGCTTTCTTT
TRBV4-3	TRBJ1-2	TRBD1	.	CASSQVPAPGQATQFNYGYTF	TGCGCCAGCAGCCAAGTTCCGGCCCCGGGACAGGCTACCCAGTTTAACTATGGCTACACCTTC
TRBV5-4	TRBJ2-3	TRBD2	.	CASSLVAGALDTQYF	TGTGCCAGCAGCTTGGTAGCGGGGGCCCTCGATACGCAGTATTTT
TRBV9	TRBJ2-7	TRBD1	.	CASSVWGQGVEQYF	TGTGCCAGCAGCGTATGGGGACAGGGAGTCGAGCAGTACTTC
TRBV27	TRBJ2-7	TRBD2	.	CASCLAGPYEQYF	TGTGCCAGCTGCCTAGCGGGGCCCTACGAGCAGTACTTC
TRBV27	TRBJ2-1	.	.	CASSLLGRVGVREQFF	TGTGCCAGCAGTTTATTGGGTCGCGTTGGGGTCCGTGAGCAGTTCTTC
TRBV4-3	TRBJ2-2	TRBD2	.	CASSPGLAGTGELFF	TGCGCCAGCAGCCCGGGACTAGCGGGAACCGGGGAGCTGTTTTTT
TRBV9	TRBJ2-5	TRBD2	.	CASSAFGRGRQQETQYF	TGTGCCAGCAGCGCTTTTGGTCGCGGGAGGCAACAAGAGACCCAGTACTTC